This T cell receptor beta chain is drawn from a study of cytomegalovirus exposure and HLA in healthy donors (dated by TCRdb to the late 2010s). Turning to the overall study: In an earlier analysis of under 750 of the donors, around 300 Gb of sequence data and 100 million or so unique TCR beta sequences from about 179 million T cells were reported. About 280 gigabases of sequencing data and 70 million to 100 million unique TCR sequences made up an early release that covered about 640 HLA-typed donors. Of the roughly 400 genotyped donors, less than 90% were placed in the genetic ancestry cluster associated with self-reported Caucasian donors. The study aimed to test whether signatures of past pathogen exposure could be identified by cataloging public T cell receptors. Using immunosequencing, the study profiled T cell repertoires from 500 to 800 subjects and related those repertoires to cytomegalovirus serostatus. Along with the approximately 700-subject first cohort, a separate validation cohort of around 120 different subjects was used. The study combined high-throughput TCR immunosequencing, statistical association of individual TCRs with disease status, and machine learning to predict cytomegalovirus infection status. A later analysis re-analyzed previously published TCR beta repertoires from 666 donors and added high-resolution HLA genotyping to study TCR occurrence patterns. In the later analysis, no new phenotypic data were used to find candidate immune exposures; instead, reliance was placed on TCR beta sequences and their occurrence across donors. An earlier analysis of approximately 580 of the donors used high-throughput TCR beta sequencing to judge whether each TCR beta V gene segment behaved as functional or pseudogenic. Donor age, sex, ethnicity and CMV serostatus were compiled together with the repertoire data. In a later genetic analysis, genome-wide SNP genotypes for about three fifths of the roughly 670 donors were used, and that subset was treated as a discovery cohort. Every discovery cohort repertoire had been produced on one sequencing platform. HLA typing covered class I and class II loci at four-digit resolution. Typing coverage varied by locus: roughly 620-630 donors for A, B, C, DRB1 and DQB1; 500 to 550 for DQA1; about 600 for DPA1; about 450 for DPB1. Roughly 5 DR-DQ haplotypes were treated as single units for association and clustering because of strong linkage in the cohort. Among 300 to 500 genotyped donors of the cohort, an average of around 250,000 unique TCR beta nucleotide sequences was sequenced per donor, of which about 19% were non-productive.

Points the paper makes about the study in general: Because HLA typing was missing for some donors at each locus, association tests included only the typed subset. The authors suggested that the approach could potentially be extended to other disease states and immunological phenotypes. CMV serostatus was the only immune exposure information available for the cohort. A further reported finding was that TCR beta sequences accurately predicted the HLA-A and HLA-B alleles for most subjects in the first cohort. The classifier was reported to diagnose cytomegalovirus status with high specificity and sensitivity in both the original and validation cohorts. The study listed 164 TCR beta chains as associated with cytomegalovirus. In a later analysis, the rate of TCR association differed among HLA loci, with DRB1 alleles having the most associated TCRs and HLA-C alleles having the fewest. Compared with the approximately 670-donor mean, donors in an Asian-associated ancestry cluster had fewer N-insertions in productive TCRs, according to a later genetic analysis. When HLA alleles, especially DR and DQ, strongly co-occurred, attributing TCR associations to individual alleles was difficult. Most TCR sequences were seen in very few donors, while some public TCRs were found in many individuals. V-gene and J-gene trimming of TCR beta chains was associated with a missense DCLRE1C variant in a later genetic analysis, and the association was replicated in an independent cohort. Specific HLA alleles were associated with 18,000 or so TCR beta sequences at a false discovery rate of 0.05 in a later analysis. Some IMGT-functional V segments, including TRBV6-2 and TRBV6-3, could not be told apart with the 87-base-pair reads, so those segments were excluded. The cohort was sequenced for TCR beta chains only, and without alpha or paired-chain data the features that could be detected were limited. In an earlier analysis of several hundred of the donors, most TCR beta V segments were observed in productive rearrangements about 87% or about 30% of the time, broadly matching IMGT annotations. Three of the identified cytomegalovirus-associated TCR beta chains were confirmed in vitro to be specific for cytomegalovirus antigens. A cluster of highly shared sequence variants was judged likely to represent a technical artifact of the sequencing pipeline. According to a later analysis, parvovirus B19, influenza, CMV and Epstein-Barr virus appeared linked to several top co-occurrence clusters. In a later analysis, most CMV-associated TCR beta chains were found to appear HLA-restricted, with HLA associations seemingly driven largely by CMV exposure. The earlier analysis of about 600 of the donors excluded some 15 rarely observed V segments, including chromosome 9 orphons, because counts were too low. In a later analysis, HLA-associated TCR beta chains showed more clonal expansion and lower generation probabilities than non-associated chains that were equally common. Correlated functional status among segregating V segments might be attributable to linkage disequilibrium, but an unknown experimental factor could not be ruled out. Roughly uniform sequencing depth across donors was assumed in presence/absence analyses, although this assumption may not hold.

V drops 0 bases and J drops 6 bases, leaving 11 bases in between. The CDR3 covers 14 residues, taking in both the cysteine and the phenylalanine. Here the CDR3 DNA is all that survives: 42 bases in frame from base 1. CDR1 is given as MNHEY and CDR2 as SMNVEV, both from the germline V gene (reference sequence). The cohort was made up of under 800 healthy bone marrow donors. At the time of sampling, every cohort member was nominally healthy, though immune exposures that went unrecorded were likely present. The donor tested CMV seropositive and was one of the 289 seropositive cohort members. Each donor provided a peripheral blood sample, and peripheral blood mononuclear cells were used for TCR beta sequencing. The Qiagen DNeasy Blood Extraction Kit was used to extract genomic DNA from the blood cell samples. Library construction relied on the immunoSEQ multiplex PCR assay. For the multiplex PCR, a mixture combining 60 forward primers for TCR Vbeta segments and 13 reverse primers for TCR Jbeta segments was used. Amplification of the CDR3 region of rearranged TCR beta genes was performed with a multiplex PCR assay on genomic DNA. On the Illumina HiSeq System, the amplified TCR beta libraries were sequenced as 87-base-pair reads. On the authors' methods: A later analysis counted 75 million to 100 million unique TCR beta chains across the 640 or so repertoires, and roughly 9.9 million of these chains were shared by at least two donors. Raw reads were error-corrected and collapsed into unique sequences by a nearest-neighbor algorithm in which closely related sequences were merged to remove PCR and sequencing errors. V, D and J gene segments were assigned by aligning CDR3 sequences to IMGT reference sequences. For a sequence to be retained, at least a six-nucleotide match to both a V gene segment and a J gene segment was required. Rearrangements were called productive when the CDR3 lacked stop codons and stayed in frame with V and J; all others were non-productive. Following IMGT convention, CDR3 was defined as the stretch from the second conserved V-encoded cysteine to the conserved J-encoded phenylalanine. The earlier analysis of roughly 590 of the donors excluded any sequence lacking an unambiguous match to a single V gene segment. An earlier analysis of roughly 590 of the donors called V segments functional above 56.7% productive rearrangements and segregating when the between-donor standard deviation exceeded 5%. A statistical classification framework was built for diagnosing cytomegalovirus status from the catalog of TCR beta chain sequences. A later analysis assigned V and J genes by comparing TCR nucleotide sequences with IMGT/GENE-DB human TR gene sequences. Using the TCRdist pipeline, a later analysis assigned CDR3 sequences along with most-parsimonious VDJ recombination scenarios. In a later analysis, each TCR beta chain was defined by its CDR3 amino acid sequence together with its V-gene family, and reads lacking a unique V-gene family were excluded. To address suspected cross-contamination and a sequencing artifact, a later analysis removed approximately 590 highly shared, low-generation-probability nucleotide sequences. In a later analysis, a clonal expansion index for each public chain was calculated from normalized within-repertoire ranks of inferred template counts. Generation probabilities in a later analysis came from a VDJ recombination model fitted to out-of-frame rearrangements, and those results were checked against IGoR. A later analysis scored TCR-TCR, TCR-HLA and TCR-CMV co-occurrence with hypergeometric tests, applying a repertoire-size bias correction to TCR pairs. To estimate false discovery rates, a later analysis permuted the HLA or CMV assignments 20 times. In a later analysis, co-occurring TCRs were grouped with DBSCAN, and TCRdist sequence similarity was added when clustering was performed within HLA-allele-positive subsets. Repertoires with fewer than 30,000 or more than 120,000 public chains, plus five repertoires with anomalous nucleotide sharing, were excluded from co-occurrence clustering. TCRdb obtained this table from immuneACCESS and retained in-frame rearrangements with V and J assigned. These tables miss some clones; where compared with another copy, unresolved V genes account for less than half of the shortfall, and the remainder is unexplained. V, J and clone size derive from that table, while D and trimming were established from the DNA sequence. The sample data list 85,000 to 100,000 clones, and 65% to 80% of these were observed just once. The ten top clones hold about a sixth of the sample.

To note about this clone: Its antigen is unknown. No much larger clone exists at a distance of one base, and base qualities are not known.

The V and J segments used are TRBV27 and TRBJ1-1, with a tentative D gene TRBD1 over 5 matching bases. The sample was PBMCs. The receptor's source is a man aged 60 to 69 in good health and CMV-seropositive. The sequenced DNA: TGTGCCAGCAGTTTATCGGTACAGGTCGCTGAAGCTTTCTTT. Its product reads: CASSLSVQVAEAFF.